This T cell receptor beta chain was captured by sequencing in a study of T cells in Graves' hyperthyroidism and ophthalmopathy. CDR3 size: 14 residues. Looked up from germline, CDR1 is MDHEN and CDR2 is SYDVKM. Deletions cut 2 bases from V and 5 bases from J, with 12 bases between. From RNA transcripts, TCR beta CDR3 regions were amplified. The HTBI primer set was used in a first-round RT-PCR of the TCR CDR3. TCRdb redid the calling of the multiplex PCR reads with MiXCR, one entry per CDR3 protein. The table lists about 300,000 distinct CDR3 sequences, less than 20% of them singletons. The sequenced material came from blood. V usage is TRBV28 and J usage is TRBJ1-2; D may be TRBD1 (6 bases). This sequence originates from a man in his fifties or sixties with Graves' ophthalmopathy. The CDR3 bases are TGTGCCAGCAGTTTAAGGGGGGGCGCTTATGGCTACACCTTC. It specifies CASSLRGGAYGYTF.